This is a list of T cell receptor beta chains from one sample in a study of control samples from healthy donors and cancer patients. Generated by immunoSEQ multiplex PCR, the TCRdb table keeps only in-frame clones and is missing some. The sample consists of 100,000 to 150,000 clones, roughly 90% of them appearing once. Sequenced material: blood. These receptors all come from a man between 18 and 35 years old in good health. Each CDR3 is given with its conserved first and last residue. Fields, in order: V gene, clone size, D gene, J gene, CDR3 DNA, CDR3 protein. The D gene is left open where the match is weak. Clone size is shown for a subset of rows, as once, few, many or a class of expanded clone.

V: TRBV25-1; size: -; D: TRBD1; J: TRBJ1-2; DNA: TGTGCCAGCAGTGAGAAGACCGGACAGGGGAAGGCGGGCTACACCTTC; CDR3: CASSEKTGQGKAGYTF
V: TRBV28; size: -; D: -; J: TRBJ2-4; DNA: TGTGCCAGCAGTCGGGACGGAGCCAAAAACATTCAGTACTTC; CDR3: CASSRDGAKNIQYF
V: TRBV9; size: -; D: -; J: TRBJ2-7; DNA: TGTGCCAGCAGCCCCTCCGAACGTACCCACGGCGAGCAGTACTTC; CDR3: CASSPSERTHGEQYF
V: TRBV4-1; size: -; D: -; J: TRBJ2-1; DNA: TGCGCCAGCAGCCTGGGACCCGCTCCCTACAATGAGCAGTTCTTC; CDR3: CASSLGPAPYNEQFF
V: TRBV5-4; size: -; D: -; J: TRBJ2-5; DNA: TGTGCCAGCAGCTCCTCAGGGAGGGGGGAGACCCAGTACTTC; CDR3: CASSSSGRGETQYF
V: TRBV5-1; size: -; D: -; J: TRBJ1-6; DNA: TGCGCCAGCAGCTTGGGGACCGGCAATTCACCCCTCCACTTT; CDR3: CASSLGTGNSPLHF
V: TRBV7-3; size: -; D: -; J: TRBJ2-3; DNA: TGTGCCAGCAGCTCCAATATGGTAGGCACAGATACGCAGTATTTT; CDR3: CASSSNMVGTDTQYF
V: TRBV27; size: -; D: TRBD1; J: TRBJ1-1; DNA: TGTGCCAGCAGTTCAGGGGGAGGGGGGCGGACTGAAGCTTTCTTT; CDR3: CASSSGGGGRTEAFF
V: TRBV19; size: -; D: TRBD2; J: TRBJ2-1; DNA: TGTGCCAGTAGCACTACTAGCGGAACCTACAATGAGCAGTTCTTC; CDR3: CASSTTSGTYNEQFF
V: TRBV24-1; size: -; D: TRBD2; J: TRBJ2-1; DNA: TGTGCCACCAGTGATCCTACTAGCGGGAGTCGGGAGCAGTTCTTC; CDR3: CATSDPTSGSREQFF
V: TRBV24-1; size: -; D: TRBD2; J: TRBJ2-1; DNA: TGTGCCACCAGCGAACTAGCGGGGGTTCACAATGAGCAGTTCTTC; CDR3: CATSELAGVHNEQFF
V: TRBV19; size: -; D: TRBD2; J: TRBJ2-3; DNA: TGTGCCAGCCAAACCCTAGCGGGAGGGAGCACAGATACGCAGTATTTT; CDR3: CASQTLAGGSTDTQYF
V: TRBV19; size: -; D: -; J: TRBJ1-1; DNA: TGTGCCAGTAGTCTACAGGCGGTGAACACTGAAGCTTTCTTT; CDR3: CASSLQAVNTEAFF
V: TRBV5-1; size: -; D: -; J: TRBJ1-1; DNA: TGCGCCAGCAGCTTGATCGCAGGGAGGAACACTGAAGCTTTCTTT; CDR3: CASSLIAGRNTEAFF
V: TRBV29-1; size: once; D: TRBD2; J: TRBJ2-3; DNA: TGCAGCGCCCCAGGACTAGCGGGAGGCACAGATACGCAGTATTTT; CDR3: CSAPGLAGGTDTQYF
V: TRBV5-8; size: -; D: -; J: TRBJ1-6; DNA: TGTGCCAGCAGCTTGAGCGGACAGCCTAATTCACCCCTCCACTTT; CDR3: CASSLSGQPNSPLHF
V: TRBV6-5; size: -; D: -; J: TRBJ1-2; DNA: TGTGCCAGCAGTTACTCGATGTTTGGGGGTTATGGCTACACCTTC; CDR3: CASSYSMFGGYGYTF
V: TRBV29-1; size: -; D: -; J: TRBJ2-5; DNA: TGCAGCGTTGAAAGCGAGACCCAGTACTTC; CDR3: CSVESETQYF
V: TRBV7-8; size: few; D: TRBD1; J: TRBJ1-5; DNA: TGTGCCAGCAGTTCGGACAGGGCGAACCAGCATTTT; CDR3: CASSSDRANQHF
V: TRBV30; size: -; D: TRBD1; J: TRBJ2-2; DNA: TGTGCCTGGTCCTGGACAGGGGTTCGAACCGGGGAGCTGTTTTTT; CDR3: CAWSWTGVRTGELFF
V: TRBV19; size: -; D: TRBD1; J: TRBJ2-7; DNA: TGTGCCAGTAGGAGGGGGACAGGGAGCTCCTACGAGCAGTACTTC; CDR3: CASRRGTGSSYEQYF
V: TRBV25-1; size: -; D: TRBD2; J: TRBJ2-7; DNA: TGTGCCAGCAGTGAATATCCGGGACTAGCGGGGAGCTCCTACGAGCAGTACTTC; CDR3: CASSEYPGLAGSSYEQYF
V: TRBV7-8; size: -; D: -; J: TRBJ1-6; DNA: TGTGCCACAGGGAGTCAGAGGAATTCACCCCTCCACTTT; CDR3: CATGSQRNSPLHF
V: TRBV7-9; size: -; D: -; J: TRBJ2-3; DNA: TGTGCCAGCAGCTTAGATGTTAGGCCAGATACGCAGTATTTT; CDR3: CASSLDVRPDTQYF
V: TRBV19; size: once; D: -; J: TRBJ1-2; DNA: TGTGCCAGTAGTATCCGCCAGCCAGTAAACTATGGCTACACCTTC; CDR3: CASSIRQPVNYGYTF
V: TRBV7-9; size: -; D: -; J: TRBJ1-4; DNA: TGTGCCAGCAGCTCCAGCGGGGGGGATGAAAAACTGTTTTTT; CDR3: CASSSSGGDEKLFF
V: TRBV11-3; size: -; D: -; J: TRBJ2-3; DNA: TGTGCCAGCAGCTTAGGTTCTGCAGGGACAGATACGCAGTATTTT; CDR3: CASSLGSAGTDTQYF
V: TRBV12-3/TRBV12-4; size: -; D: -; J: TRBJ1-1; DNA: TGTGCCAGCAGGGGGAACACTGAAGCTTTCTTT; CDR3: CASRGNTEAFF
V: TRBV18; size: -; D: TRBD2; J: TRBJ2-3; DNA: TGTGCCAGCTCAATCGCGGGAGCTAACACAGATACGCAGTATTTT; CDR3: CASSIAGANTDTQYF
V: TRBV7-9; size: -; D: -; J: TRBJ2-5; DNA: TGTGCCAGCAGCTTAGGGTTCAGAGGGGAGACCCAGTACTTC; CDR3: CASSLGFRGETQYF
V: TRBV19; size: -; D: TRBD2; J: TRBJ2-1; DNA: TGTGCCAGTAGTATAGGTTCACTAGCGGGAGGAAATGAGCAGTTCTTC; CDR3: CASSIGSLAGGNEQFF
V: TRBV7-7; size: -; D: -; J: TRBJ2-5; DNA: TGTGCTAGCAGCTTGGGGGCAGGGCCCCAGCAAGAGACCCAGTACTTC; CDR3: CASSLGAGPQQETQYF
V: TRBV24-1; size: -; D: TRBD2; J: TRBJ2-1; DNA: TGTGCCACCAGTGATTTCAGTTGGACTAGCGGGAGGGACAATGAGCAGTTCTTC; CDR3: CATSDFSWTSGRDNEQFF
V: TRBV5-1; size: -; D: -; J: TRBJ2-3; DNA: TGCGCCAGCAGCTTGGATGGGGGCGCATCGGATACGCAGTATTTT; CDR3: CASSLDGGASDTQYF
V: TRBV6-5; size: -; D: TRBD2; J: TRBJ2-7; DNA: TGTGCCAGCAGTTACACGGGACTAGCGGGCTACGAGCAGTACTTC; CDR3: CASSYTGLAGYEQYF
V: TRBV7-8; size: -; D: TRBD2; J: TRBJ2-4; DNA: TGTGCCAGCAGCTTAGGATTCGCGGGAGTGGCCAAAAACATTCAGTACTTC; CDR3: CASSLGFAGVAKNIQYF
V: TRBV5-6; size: -; D: TRBD1; J: TRBJ1-5; DNA: TGTGCCAGCAGCTTGGGACGACAGGGGACCGCGGATCAGCCCCAGCATTTT; CDR3: CASSLGRQGTADQPQHF
V: TRBV6-5; size: -; D: TRBD1; J: TRBJ1-2; DNA: TGTGCCAGCACTTGGACAGGTGGTGACTATGGCTACACCTTC; CDR3: CASTWTGGDYGYTF
V: TRBV11-2; size: -; D: -; J: TRBJ2-7; DNA: TGTGCCAGCAGTGCTTGGGGTACTAGCTCCTACGAGCAGTACTTC; CDR3: CASSAWGTSSYEQYF
V: TRBV7-9; size: -; D: -; J: TRBJ2-2; DNA: TGTGCCAGCAGCCCGGGGCGGGACGCGAACACCGGGGAGCTGTTTTTT; CDR3: CASSPGRDANTGELFF
V: TRBV4-1; size: -; D: -; J: TRBJ2-6; DNA: TGCGCCAGCAGCCAAGGGGAGTGGGGGTCTGGGGCCAACGTCCTGACTTTC; CDR3: CASSQGEWGSGANVLTF
V: TRBV11-2; size: once; D: -; J: TRBJ2-7; DNA: TGTGCCAGCAGCCCCGGTTTAAACTACGAGCAGTACTTC; CDR3: CASSPGLNYEQYF
V: TRBV27; size: -; D: -; J: TRBJ2-7; DNA: TGTGCCAGCAGTCCCCTAGCGTTGACCTACGAGCAGTACTTC; CDR3: CASSPLALTYEQYF
V: TRBV28; size: -; D: TRBD1; J: TRBJ1-2; DNA: TGTGCCAGCAGTCCGGGACAGGTGACCACCCTCTATGGCTACACCTTC; CDR3: CASSPGQVTTLYGYTF
V: TRBV21-1; size: -; D: -; J: TRBJ2-2; DNA: TGTGCCAGCAGCAAAGCAACGTGCGAACACCGGGGAGCTGTTTTT; CDR3: CASSKATCEHRGAVF
V: TRBV18; size: -; D: -; J: TRBJ1-1; DNA: TGTGCCAGCTCACCACGTGGGGCTCGGAACACTGAAGCTTTCTTT; CDR3: CASSPRGARNTEAFF
V: TRBV27; size: -; D: -; J: TRBJ2-7; DNA: TGTGCCAGCAGTACAGGACTCGACTCCTACGAGCAGTACTTC; CDR3: CASSTGLDSYEQYF
V: TRBV2; size: -; D: -; J: TRBJ2-4; DNA: TGTGCCAGCACACGACGAGGCATTCAGTACTTC; CDR3: CASTRRGIQYF
V: TRBV4-1; size: -; D: -; J: TRBJ2-3; DNA: TGCGCCAGCAGCCAAGATACGGGGGCAGATACGCAGTATTTT; CDR3: CASSQDTGADTQYF
V: TRBV9; size: -; D: -; J: TRBJ1-4; DNA: TGTGCCAGCAGCGTAGGCCCCTCCAGGAACTCTGAAAAACTGTTTTTT; CDR3: CASSVGPSRNSEKLFF
V: TRBV11-2; size: -; D: -; J: TRBJ1-4; DNA: TGTGCCAGCAGCTTAGAGCCGGCGGCTAAACTGTTTTTT; CDR3: CASSLEPAAKLFF
V: TRBV5-4; size: -; D: TRBD1; J: TRBJ1-1; DNA: TGTGCCAGCAGCTTGGCCCATGGTCAGGGGGGGGCTTTCTTT; CDR3: CASSLAHGQGGAFF
V: TRBV5-1; size: -; D: -; J: TRBJ2-3; DNA: TGCGCCAGCAGCTTGGCGGGAGATACGCAGTATTTT; CDR3: CASSLAGDTQYF
V: TRBV9; size: -; D: -; J: TRBJ2-7; DNA: TGTGCCAGCAGCGTAGTAGAAAGAGGGCCTGGCGAGCAGTACTTC; CDR3: CASSVVERGPGEQYF
V: TRBV3-1/TRBV3-2; size: -; D: -; J: TRBJ2-7; DNA: TGTGCCAGCAGCCGGGGGTACGAGCAGTACTTC; CDR3: CASSRGYEQYF
V: TRBV5-6; size: -; D: -; J: TRBJ1-2; DNA: TGTGCCAGCAGGCCAGGGGAAAACTATGGCTACACCTTC; CDR3: CASRPGENYGYTF
V: TRBV27; size: -; D: -; J: TRBJ1-2; DNA: TGTGCCAGCAGTTGGAGGGGAACATATGGCTACACCTTC; CDR3: CASSWRGTYGYTF
V: TRBV7-9; size: -; D: TRBD1; J: TRBJ2-7; DNA: TGTGCCAGCAGCGGGGCCGGGACAGGGCCCTACGAGCAGTACTTC; CDR3: CASSGAGTGPYEQYF
V: TRBV11-2; size: -; D: TRBD1; J: TRBJ2-3; DNA: TGTGCCAGCAGCTTACTGGGACAGCTTGAATGGGCAGATACGCAGTATTTT; CDR3: CASSLLGQLEWADTQYF